A single sample gave rise to the 21 T cell receptor beta chains below, sequenced in a study of a mutant IDH1 vaccine in newly diagnosed glioma. The assay was immunoSEQ multiplex PCR, and TCRdb's table has in-frame clones only and misses some. Here the sample spans tens of thousands of clones, around three quarters being singletons. Time point described: baseline, week 1 (first vaccination visit). Specified treatment: pre-vaccination baseline after standard-of-care therapy. Here the sequenced sample was PBMCs, taken from a glioma patient treated with radiotherapy, temozolomide or both. Source of these receptors: a woman in her forties with glioma.

The chain links TRBV18 to TRBJ1-1; no clear D gene. Between the trimmed V and J ends, which lost 5 bases and 5 bases, there was a span of 12 bases. The CDR3 extends over 13 amino acids. Germline CDR1 reads KGHSH; CDR2 reads LQKENI. The DNA for the CDR3 is TGTGCCAGCTCATCCCTGCCCGAGACTGAAGCTTTCTTT. This translates into CASSSLPETEAFF.

This chain uses TRBV6-5 with TRBJ2-4; the D is unclear. Germline CDR1 reads MNHEY; CDR2 reads SVGAGI. Trimming pared 6 bases from V and 2 bases from J, leaving 14 bases between. This CDR3 spans 15 amino acids. The CDR3 loop reads CASSPLPGPKNIQYF. The CDR3 DNA sequence: TGTGCCAGCAGCCCCCTCCCGGGTCCCAAAAACATTCAGTACTTC.

The chain links TRBV5-4 to TRBJ1-2; D is uncertain. V was cut by 4 bases and J by 4 bases, with 14 bases left in between. The CDR3 is 14 amino acids. The germline CDR1 and CDR2 sequences are SGHNT and YYREEE (reference sequence). The CDR3 DNA sequence: TGTGCCAGCAGCCATACGGGTCTGGGCTATGGCTACACCTTC. This gives the protein CASSHTGLGYGYTF.

This rearrangement joins TRBV30 to TRBJ2-1; 7 nucleotides match TRBD1. Germline values: CDR1 GTSNPN, CDR2 SVGIG (reference sequence). The length of the CDR3 is 11 residues. V shed 6 bases, J shed 9 bases, and the junction held 5 bases outside the gene matches. CDR3 nucleotide sequence: TGTGCCTGCTACAGGGGCTCTGAGCAGTTCTTC. It specifies CACYRGSEQFF.

The chain uses TRBV10-3 and TRBJ2-3, with 8 bases matching TRBD2. J gave up 0 bases and V 3 bases, and 5 bases lay outside the gene matches. From germline, CDR1 is ENHRY and CDR2 SYGVKD. This CDR3 has 16 amino acids. The CDR3 region is CAISDAGTRSTDTQYF. The CDR3 nucleotides are TGTGCCATCAGTGATGCCGGGACTAGGAGCACAGATACGCAGTATTTT.

This clone was observed a few times. This chain links TRBV27 with TRBJ1-2, with TRBD1 matching over 7 bases. Germline V gene lookup returns CDR1 MNHEY and CDR2 SMNVEV (reference sequence). The CDR3 loop spans 14 amino acids. The V gene end was trimmed by 6 bases and the J gene end by 4 bases; junction bases not matched to a gene: 8. This chain's CDR3 is CASSPGQPSYGYTF. Written as DNA, the CDR3 is TGTGCCAGCAGCCCGGGACAGCCTTCCTATGGCTACACCTTC.

This chain connects TRBV5-1 to TRBJ1-2; 7 positions match TRBD1. Germline assignment: CDR1 SGHRS and CDR2 YFSETQ. CDR3 length equals 16 residues. V shed 4 bases, J shed 4 bases, and the junction held 13 bases outside the gene matches. For the CDR3, the DNA is TGCGCCAGCAGCGCCCTTGACAGGGTTGGCGGCTATGGCTACACCTTC. This codes for CASSALDRVGGYGYTF.

This clone was seen a few times. CDR3 residues: CSVEEGEAFF. The CDR3 coding sequence is TGCAGCGTTGAAGAGGGGGAAGCTTTCTTT. This rearrangement joins TRBV29-1 to TRBJ1-1; D remains unclear. The CDR3 runs to 10 residues. CDR1 and CDR2 from the germline V gene are SQVTM and ANQGSEA. Trimming stripped 0 bases from V and 8 bases from J, with 4 bases between. Using reference TRBV29-1 and TRBJ1-1 for the parts outside the CDR3, the full variable domain is SAVISQKPSRDICQRGTSLTIQCQVDSQVTMMFWYRQQPGQSLTLIATANQGSEATYESGFVIDKFPISRPNLTFSTLTVSNMSPEDSSIYLCSVEEGEAFFGQGTRLTVV.

The V gene is TRBV9, the J gene TRBJ1-1; D may be TRBD1 (5 bases). Per the germline V gene, CDR1 is SGDLS and CDR2 is YYNGEE. V lost 0 bases to trimming and J lost 4 bases, with 13 bases between them. The CDR3 is made up of 15 amino acids. In nucleotides, the CDR3 is TGTGCCAGCAGCGTAGGAGAGGGGTCCGGCACTGAAGCTTTCTTT. It is translated as CASSVGEGSGTEAFF.

The chain carries TRBV30 and TRBJ1-2; TRBD1 might be the D (6 bases). Trimming shortened V by 3 bases and J by 0 bases, and 17 bases separated the two germline ends. Germline V lookup: CDR1 GTSNPN, CDR2 SVGIG (reference sequence). CDR3 size: 16 residues. CDR3 bases: TGTGCCTGGAGAATAGGGGGGACTGGGGCTAACTATGGCTACACCTTC. Its protein product is CAWRIGGTGANYGYTF.

The chain recombines TRBV7-9 with TRBJ1-5; D is uncertain. This CDR3 is built from 13 residues. Trimming removed 5 bases at V and 5 bases at J, with 10 bases between. Germline values: CDR1 SEHNR, CDR2 FQNEAQ (reference sequence). The CDR3 loop reads CASSLRTDQPQHF. DNA of the CDR3: TGTGCCAGCAGCCTCCGGACCGATCAGCCCCAGCATTTT.

This sequence joins TRBV11-2 and TRBJ2-3, with D maybe TRBD2 (6 bases). The CDR3 contains 17 residues. Trimming removed 0 bases from V and 7 bases from J, with 20 bases in between. From germline, CDR1 is SGHAT and CDR2 FQNNGV. CDR3 in amino acids: CASSLDSSPGERHTQYF. CDR3 coding DNA: TGTGCCAGCAGCTTAGATTCATCCCCGGGGGAGAGGCATACGCAGTATTTT.

The CDR3 region has the DNA TGTGCCAGCAGTCGCCTGGGGGACTTTGATGAAAAACTGTTTTTT. It codes for CASSRLGDFDEKLFF. The gene calls are TRBV6-5 and TRBJ1-4; D may be TRBD1 (5 bases). CDR1 and CDR2 (germline): MNHEY, SVGAGI. Trimming took off 5 bases at V and 6 bases at J, with 16 bases between the two ends. This CDR3 has 15 amino acids.

The chain is built from TRBV7-2 and TRBJ2-3, with D perhaps matching TRBD1 or TRBD2 (5 bases each). Germline loops: CDR1 SGHTA, CDR2 FQGNSA. Trimming pared 5 bases from V and 3 bases from J, leaving 15 bases between. This CDR3 has 15 residues. The CDR3 loop is CASSLVRGSTDTQYF. DNA for the CDR3: TGTGCCAGCAGCCTCGTGAGGGGTTCAACAGATACGCAGTATTTT.

This rearrangement joins TRBV7-2 to TRBJ1-2; 7 positions agree with TRBD1. This CDR3 has 13 residues. Per germline, CDR1 SGHTA and CDR2 FQGNSA. Germline trimming cut 5 bases from V and 5 bases from J; bases unmatched to any gene: 5. In DNA form, the CDR3 reads TGTGCCAGCAGCCCCCGGGACAGTTATGGCTACACCTTC. Its protein product is CASSPRDSYGYTF.

The rearrangement links TRBV5-4 to TRBJ1-5; 7 positions match TRBD1. Germline trimming cut 3 bases from V and 5 bases from J; bases unmatched to any gene: 5. This CDR3 spans 14 amino acids. Germline V lookup: CDR1 SGHNT, CDR2 YYREEE (reference sequence). The CDR3 DNA is TGTGCCAGCAGCTATGGGACAGATCATCAGCCCCAGCATTTT. Encoded protein: CASSYGTDHQPQHF.

The chain couples TRBV19 to TRBJ2-7, with D unresolved. V was shortened by 7 bases and J by 2 bases, with 12 bases between the two germline ends. Germline CDR1 reads LNHDA; CDR2 reads SQIVND (reference sequence). This CDR3 spans 13 amino acids. The CDR3 bases are TGTGCCAGTACCGGCGGCAGTACCTACGAGCAGTACTTC. Amino acids: CASTGGSTYEQYF.

This chain links TRBV27 with TRBJ2-5; maybe TRBD2 (5 bases). CDR1 MNHEY and CDR2 SMNVEV come from the germline V gene (reference sequence). This CDR3 is built from 13 residues. V lost 7 bases and J lost 5, with 14 bases in between. The CDR3 loop is CASKADRGETQYF. CDR3 coding DNA: TGTGCCAGCAAAGCGGACCGTGGGGAGACCCAGTACTTC.

The CDR3 nucleotides are TGTGCCAGCAGCCTACAGGGGGCTGCTTTCTTT. Its translation: CASSLQGAAFF. V and J are TRBV5-6 and TRBJ1-1, with 9 bases fitting TRBD1. This CDR3 spans 11 amino acids. Germline loops: CDR1 SGHDT, CDR2 YYEEEE. V dropped 4 bases and J dropped 11; count of bases not matched to a gene: 3. The full variable domain, in which reference TRBV5-6 and TRBJ1-1 provide the parts outside the CDR3, is DAGVTQSPTHLIKTRGQQVTLRCSPKSGHDTVSWYQQALGQGPQFIFQYYEEEERQRGNFPDRFSGHQFPNYSSELNVNALLLGDSALYLCASSLQGAAFFGQGTRLTVV.

In this sample, this clone turned up a few times. The chain joins TRBV29-1 to TRBJ1-5; D unclear. Germline CDR1 SQVTM, CDR2 ANQGSEA. Trimming left V 8 bases short and J 7 bases short, with 15 bases between. The CDR3 spans 12 residues. The CDR3 DNA reads as TGCAGCCCTTACACTTTGCCGCAGCCCCAGCATTTT. Protein: CSPYTLPQPQHF.

This chain uses TRBV6-5 with TRBJ2-7; D not resolved. Trimming removed 4 bases at V and 3 bases at J, with 7 bases between. This CDR3 spans 12 amino acids. The V gene's germline CDR1 is MNHEY and CDR2 SVGAGI. CDR3 in amino acids: CASSSYLYEQYF. DNA of the CDR3: TGTGCCAGCAGTTCATATCTCTACGAGCAGTACTTC.